This paragraph reports one T cell receptor (beta chain). Its antigen is unknown. The data stem from a study of cytomegalovirus exposure and HLA in healthy donors. Trimming left V 6 bases short and J 4 bases short, with 10 bases between. The length of the CDR3 is 13 residues. The germline CDR1 and CDR2 sequences are MNHEY and SMNVEV (reference sequence). 13 Jbeta primers and 60 Vbeta primers were used for the PCR. Clones were sequenced by immunoSEQ multiplex PCR, and TCRdb holds only the in-frame ones, with some missing. The data contain around 100,000 clones, less than 85% of them singletons. Among the donors, all were healthy bone marrow donors. Study-wide results and caveats: TCR sequences were mostly rare, though some public TCRs occurred in many donors. Reportedly, TCR beta sequences accurately predicted HLA-A and HLA-B alleles in most subjects.

The clonotype originates from a man aged 35-49 years in good health and CMV-seronegative. The V gene is TRBV27, the J gene TRBJ1-5; TRBD1 is a possible D gene (6 bases). The sample comprised PBMCs. The CDR3 sequence is CASRTGTNQPQHF. As DNA, the CDR3 is TGTGCCAGCAGAACAGGGACAAATCAGCCCCAGCATTTT.